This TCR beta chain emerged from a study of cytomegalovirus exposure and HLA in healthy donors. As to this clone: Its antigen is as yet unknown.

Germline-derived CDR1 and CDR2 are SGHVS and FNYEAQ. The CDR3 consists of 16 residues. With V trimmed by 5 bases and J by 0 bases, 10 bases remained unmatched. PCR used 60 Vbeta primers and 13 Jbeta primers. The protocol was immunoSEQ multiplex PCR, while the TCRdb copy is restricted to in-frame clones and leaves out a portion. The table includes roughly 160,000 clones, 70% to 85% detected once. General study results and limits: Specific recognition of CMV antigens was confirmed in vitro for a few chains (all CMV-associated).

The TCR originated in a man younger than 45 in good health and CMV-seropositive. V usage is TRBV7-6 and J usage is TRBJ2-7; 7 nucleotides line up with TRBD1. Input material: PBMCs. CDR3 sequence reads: CASSAGTAKISYEQYF. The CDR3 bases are TGTGCCAGCAGCGCCGGGACAGCGAAAATCTCCTACGAGCAGTACTTC.